This is a list of T cell receptor beta chains from one sample in a study of identifying expanded T cells in peripheral blood. Here immunoSEQ multiplex PCR was the method, and the copy in TCRdb shows in-frame clones only, minus some. The repertoire includes approximately 91,000 clones, approximately 88% of them detected once, and 3% to 4% sits in the top ten. The specimen was blood. These receptor sequences come from a person aged 18 to 75 in good health. The CDR3 runs from the conserved cysteine through the conserved F or W.

TRBV5-6	TRBJ2-2	CASSPQTGLRDVTGELFF
TRBV7-6	TRBJ1-1	CASSLVLPGQANTEAFF
TRBV28	TRBJ2-7	CASKQDRDHEQYF
TRBV18	TRBJ2-7	CASSPQPTDEQYF
TRBV5-1	TRBJ1-1	CASSAGGERAPEAFF
TRBV27	TRBJ1-2	CASSSRTDYRYTF
TRBV4-2	TRBJ1-2	CASSQDVPGRVGYTF
TRBV10-3	TRBJ1-1	CAISEGGNTEAFF
TRBV7-2	TRBJ2-7	CATSGADDSYEQYF
TRBV9	TRBJ1-2	CASPRGRNYGYTF
TRBV7-2	TRBJ2-7	CASSPGGAGDYEQYF
TRBV6-4	TRBJ2-1	CASSRPLAGAHYNEQFF
TRBV7-3	TRBJ2-1	CASSLNTQNEQFF
TRBV7-3	TRBJ2-5	CASSLNPAGGPETQYF
TRBV9	TRBJ2-1	CASSAAYNEQFF
TRBV19	TRBJ1-2	CASSAPGTGGNYGYTF
TRBV4-1	TRBJ1-3	CASSQDPGSGNTIYF
TRBV7-2	TRBJ2-5	CASSLGGSRETQYF
TRBV27	TRBJ1-5	CASSFSQGNQPQHF
TRBV28	TRBJ2-2	CASSLRIPGELFF
TRBV5-1	TRBJ1-5	CASSQGTGLQPQHF
TRBV4-2	TRBJ1-4	CASSGLRDSLKLFF
TRBV9	TRBJ1-1	CASSVGGWSTEAFF
TRBV28	TRBJ1-1	CASSLGIRGGTEAFF
TRBV11-3	TRBJ2-5	CASSLVRDGTQYF
TRBV5-1	TRBJ1-2	CASSLGEYQGHYGYTF
TRBV27	TRBJ2-2	CASSRSPRELFF
TRBV4-1	TRBJ2-5	CASTTTTGIQETQYF
TRBV5-1	TRBJ2-7	CASSFDTSSYEQYF